These 14 T cell receptor beta chains were all obtained from the same sample, sequenced in a study of shared clonotypes between healthy human individuals. Produced via immunoSEQ multiplex PCR; TCRdb's table is partial and in-frame only. The sample records about 490,000 clones, roughly 78% being singletons. The sample taken for sequencing was PBMCs. The source of these receptors is a woman in her thirties or forties in good health. Some clones in this sample may be carry-over from other donors' samples.

This chain uses TRBV5-1 with TRBJ1-4; D gene uncertain. There are 14 residues in the CDR3. V was cut by 0 bases and J by 0 bases, with 3 bases left in between. CDR1 is SGHRS and CDR2 is YFSETQ in the germline V gene. The DNA for the CDR3 is TGCGCCAGCAGCTTGGGGGCAACTAATGAAAAACTGTTTTTT. Protein sequence: CASSLGATNEKLFF.

V is TRBV7-6 and J is TRBJ1-4; D gene ambiguous. The CDR3 is 13 residues long. V shed 1 base and J shed 8 bases, with 8 bases lying between them. Germline-derived CDR1 and CDR2 are SGHVS and FNYEAQ. The CDR3 DNA follows: TGTGCCAGCAGCTTAGATGCGGGGGAAAAACTGTTTTTT. Amino acids: CASSLDAGEKLFF.

This clone was detected once. This chain uses TRBV4-2 with TRBJ2-1; the D gene is possibly TRBD2 (6 bases). CDR1 is LGHNA, CDR2 YNFKEQ, per germline. The V gene lost 4 bases and the J gene lost 6 bases, with 16 bases spanning the gap. The length of the CDR3 is 15 residues. CDR3 region: CASSPSWGVGNEQFF. For the CDR3, the DNA is TGTGCCAGCAGCCCTAGTTGGGGGGTTGGCAATGAGCAGTTCTTC.

This clone appeared once. In the same sample, other DNA sequences code for this CDR3. The rearrangement links TRBV18 to TRBJ2-5, with TRBD1 matching 7 bases. Trimming took 0 bases from V and 2 from J; bases not matched to a gene: 3. The germline CDR1 and CDR2 sequences are KGHSH and LQKENI. This CDR3 is built from 15 residues. In nucleotides, the CDR3 is TGTGCCAGCTCACCACCGGGACAGAGTCAAGAGACCCAGTACTTC. Encoded protein: CASSPPGQSQETQYF.

This chain joins TRBV13 and TRBJ1-4; no definite D call. CDR1 and CDR2 from the germline V gene are PRHDT and FYEKMQ (reference sequence). The CDR3 spans 13 residues. V was clipped by 4 bases and J by 5 bases, with 8 bases between them. The chain's CDR3 is CASSSGPNEKLFF. CDR3 sequence (DNA): TGTGCCAGCAGCTCCGGACCCAATGAAAAACTGTTTTTT.

With regard to this clone: Given a much more abundant clone one base away, this may be a read error. The V gene is TRBV7-8, the J gene TRBJ1-1; the D is unclear. With 2 bases removed from V and 4 bases from J, the gap between germline ends came to 11 bases. The CDR3 totals 14 residues. Germline CDR1 reads SGHVS; CDR2 reads FQNEAQ. The CDR3 DNA follows: TGTGCCAGCAGCTTACAGGAAGGTATCACTGAAGCTTTCTTT. The encoded protein is CASSLQEGITEAFF.

The gene calls are TRBV28 and TRBJ2-2; 7 nucleotides align to TRBD1. The trim removed 6 bases at V and 2 bases at J, leaving 6 bases unmatched. CDR3 length equals 15 residues. Per the germline V gene, CDR1 is MDHEN and CDR2 is SYDVKM. For the CDR3, the DNA is TGTGCCAGCAGCCCAACAGGGGACAACACCGGGGAGCTGTTTTTT. As protein: CASSPTGDNTGELFF.

This chain joins TRBV2 and TRBJ2-5; the D is unclear. This CDR3 contains 14 residues. Between the trimmed V and J ends, which lost 0 bases and 5 bases, there was a span of 10 bases. Germline V lookup: CDR1 SNHLY, CDR2 FYNNEI. CDR3 residues: CASSEAIAGETQYF. CDR3 nucleotides: TGTGCCAGCAGTGAAGCTATAGCCGGGGAGACCCAGTACTTC.

This rearrangement joins TRBV9 to TRBJ1-1; D gene ambiguous. The V end lost 4 bases, the J end lost 1 base, and 11 bases lay between the germline ends. Per germline, CDR1 SGDLS and CDR2 YYNGEE. CDR3 length: 14 residues. CDR3 DNA sequence: TGTGCCAGCAGCCCCAATTCTGGGAACACTGAAGCTTTCTTT. It translates to CASSPNSGNTEAFF.

Note on this clone: Different DNA sequences within this sample yield the same CDR3. The rearrangement uses TRBV5-1 and TRBJ2-1; 7 nucleotides line up with TRBD1. The J segment lost 2 bases and the V segment lost 0 bases, leaving 2 bases of the junction unmatched. This CDR3 spans 15 amino acids. Germline CDR1 reads SGHRS; CDR2 reads YFSETQ. The CDR3 nucleotides read TGCGCCAGCAGCTTGGATGGGACAGCCTACAATGAGCAGTTCTTC. It yields the protein CASSLDGTAYNEQFF.

In its sample, this clone was seen once. The chain uses TRBV19 and TRBJ1-1; a possible D gene is TRBD1 (6 bases). Trimming removed 1 base from V and 0 bases from J, with 9 bases in between. CDR1 is LNHDA, CDR2 SQIVND, per germline (reference sequence). The CDR3 totals 15 residues. The CDR3 DNA is TGTGCCAGTAGTATAGGGACAGTCATGAACACTGAAGCTTTCTTT. This encodes CASSIGTVMNTEAFF.

The CDR3 region has the DNA TGTGCCAGTAGTGGCAGGGGTGTGTACACTGAAGCTTTCTTT. Translated: CASSGRGVYTEAFF. This chain connects TRBV19 to TRBJ1-1, with a weak D call TRBD1 (6 bases). The germline gives CDR1 LNHDA, CDR2 SQIVND (reference sequence). The CDR3 covers 14 residues. The ends were cut back, 5 bases at V and 3 bases at J, with 13 bases in the middle.

This clone was counted only a few times. The V and J genes are TRBV30 and TRBJ1-1; 7 bases are shared with TRBD1. The germline V gene has CDR1 GTSNPN and CDR2 SVGIG (reference sequence). V lost 0 bases and J lost 1; bases outside the gene matches: 2. The CDR3 has 14 residues. CDR3 nucleotides: TGTGCCTGGAGTGTTGACAGGGCGAACACTGAAGCTTTCTTT. Protein sequence: CAWSVDRANTEAFF.

The chain is built from TRBV29-1 and TRBJ1-2; no clear D gene. Germline CDR1 is SQVTM and CDR2 is ANQGSEA. The V end was cut by 6 bases, the J end by 2 bases, with 13 bases between. The CDR3 runs to 13 residues. The CDR3 here is CSVLRTANYGYTF. The DNA for the CDR3 is TGCAGCGTCCTAAGGACGGCGAACTATGGCTACACCTTC. Supplemented by reference TRBV29-1 and TRBJ1-2, the full variable domain reads SAVISQKPSRDICQRGTSLTIQCQVDSQVTMMFWYRQQPGQSLTLIATANQGSEATYESGFVIDKFPISRPNLTFSTLTVSNMSPEDSSIYLCSVLRTANYGYTFGSGTRLTVV.